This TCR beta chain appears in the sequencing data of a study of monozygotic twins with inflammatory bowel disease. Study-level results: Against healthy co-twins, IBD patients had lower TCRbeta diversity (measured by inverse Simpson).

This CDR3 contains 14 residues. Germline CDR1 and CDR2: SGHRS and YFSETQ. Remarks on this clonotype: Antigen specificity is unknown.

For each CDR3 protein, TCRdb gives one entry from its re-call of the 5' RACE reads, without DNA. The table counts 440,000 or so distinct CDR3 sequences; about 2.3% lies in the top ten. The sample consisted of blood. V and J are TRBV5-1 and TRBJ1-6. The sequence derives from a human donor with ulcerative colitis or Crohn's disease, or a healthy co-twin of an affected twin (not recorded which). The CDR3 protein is CATREGGMNSPLHF.